Following are 32 T cell receptor beta chains from one sample sequenced in a study of cytomegalovirus exposure and HLA in healthy donors. The primer mix had 60 Vbeta and 13 Jbeta primers. The repertoire was sequenced with immunoSEQ multiplex PCR; TCRdb's copy has only in-frame clones and lacks some. Of approximately 110,000 clones listed, about 81% are singletons. The sequenced sample was PBMCs. The receptors shown here come from a young woman in good health and CMV-seronegative.

The rearrangement links TRBV9 to TRBJ1-2, with D possibly matching TRBD1 (5 bases). V lost 5 bases, J lost 4 bases, and 18 bases lay in between. The CDR3 length is 15 residues. Looked up from germline, CDR1 is SGDLS and CDR2 is YYNGEE. The CDR3 here is CASRNQGPVGYGYTF. As DNA, the CDR3 is TGTGCCAGCAGAAATCAGGGCCCAGTGGGCTATGGCTACACCTTC.

The chain employs TRBV30 and TRBJ1-2, with 8 bases lining up with TRBD1. V dropped 0 bases and J dropped 5; count of bases not matched to a gene: 5. CDR1 and CDR2 from the germline V gene are GTSNPN and SVGIG (reference sequence). The CDR3 is made up of 14 amino acids. CDR3 loop: CAWSVQGVGYGYTF. The CDR3 DNA follows: TGTGCCTGGAGTGTACAGGGGGTTGGTTATGGCTACACCTTC. The entire variable domain, with the rest obtained from reference TRBV30 and TRBJ1-2, is as follows: SQTIHQWPATLVQPVGSPLSLECTVEGTSNPNLYWYRQAAGRGLQLLFYSVGIGQISSEVPQNLSASRPQDRQFILSSKKLLLSDSGFYLCAWSVQGVGYGYTFGSGTRLTVV.

The CDR3 DNA reads as TGTGCCAGCAGTTCCTCACAGGGGGCCCCCGTTTACAATGAGCAGTTCTTC. Protein sequence: CASSSSQGAPVYNEQFF. This chain links TRBV27 with TRBJ2-1, with 9 positions matching TRBD1. V lost 4 bases, J lost 4 bases, and 11 bases stayed unmatched. Germline V gene data show CDR1 as MNHEY and CDR2 as SMNVEV (reference sequence). The CDR3 is made up of 17 amino acids.

This clone has just a few counts. The chain links TRBV18 to TRBJ2-7, with D unclear. V gave up 0 bases and J gave up 2 bases, with 11 bases separating them. The CDR3 is 15 amino acids. Germline-derived CDR1 and CDR2 are KGHSH and LQKENI. CDR3 sequence reads: CASSPPARQPYEQYF. CDR3 sequence (DNA): TGTGCCAGCTCACCACCGGCCAGGCAGCCCTACGAGCAGTACTTC.

The rearrangement links TRBV19 to TRBJ1-6, with D possibly being TRBD1 (5 bases). The germline V and J ends were trimmed by 5 bases and 8 bases, with 7 bases remaining between them. CDR3 length equals 12 residues. Germline CDR1 LNHDA, CDR2 SQIVND (reference sequence). The CDR3 spells CASSSRDSPLHF. CDR3 bases: TGTGCCAGTAGTTCCAGGGATTCACCCCTCCACTTT.

A single count supports this clone. This chain links TRBV6-5 with TRBJ1-1; no clear D. The CDR3 has 13 amino acids. Looked up from germline, CDR1 is MNHEY and CDR2 is SVGAGI. V lost 5 bases to trimming and J lost 5 bases, with 12 bases between them. CDR3 amino acids: CASSPTGWTEAFF. The CDR3 region has the DNA TGTGCCAGCAGTCCCACGGGTTGGACTGAAGCTTTCTTT.

The rearrangement uses TRBV1 and TRBJ2-1; whether TRBD2, the table's D call, matches the DNA was not checked. TRBV1 is a pseudogene segment. The CDR3 has 16 amino acids. CDR3 protein: CTSSQAWAGVSNEQFF. The CDR3 DNA is TGCACCAGCAGCCAAGCGTGGGCGGGAGTTAGCAATGAGCAGTTCTTC.

V gene TRBV30 combines with J gene TRBJ2-3, with 12 bases matching TRBD2. The V gene's germline CDR1 is GTSNPN and CDR2 SVGIG (reference sequence). Trimming took 0 bases from V and 4 from J; bases not matched to a gene: 2. The CDR3 contains 15 residues. For the CDR3, the DNA is TGTGCCTGGAGTGTACTAGCGGGGGGATCAGATACGCAGTATTTT. It specifies CAWSVLAGGSDTQYF. Complete variable domain (other parts from reference TRBV30 and TRBJ2-3): SQTIHQWPATLVQPVGSPLSLECTVEGTSNPNLYWYRQAAGRGLQLLFYSVGIGQISSEVPQNLSASRPQDRQFILSSKKLLLSDSGFYLCAWSVLAGGSDTQYFGPGTRLTVL.

The rearrangement joins TRBV19 to TRBJ2-1; 8 nucleotides line up with TRBD2. Germline V lookup: CDR1 LNHDA, CDR2 SQIVND (reference sequence). The CDR3 runs 19 residues. V shed 5 bases and J 5 bases; nucleotides not matched to a gene: 20. The chain's CDR3 is CASSPRGRVQAGVDNEQFF. CDR3 nucleotide sequence: TGTGCCAGTAGTCCGCGGGGCCGTGTTCAAGCGGGAGTGGACAATGAGCAGTTCTTC.

The chain joins TRBV7-9 to TRBJ2-7, with 7 bases that match TRBD1. V shed 7 bases and J 5 bases; nucleotides not matched to a gene: 14. The CDR3 extends over 15 amino acids. Germline values: CDR1 SEHNR, CDR2 FQNEAQ (reference sequence). CDR3 bases: TGTGCCAGCACCTTCAGACAGGGAGTGGAAAACGAGCAGTACTTC. It yields the protein CASTFRQGVENEQYF.

The rearrangement uses TRBV11-3 and TRBJ2-3; 7 bases fit TRBD2. The CDR3 spans 13 residues. Trimming removed 7 bases from V and 3 bases from J; junction bases left unmatched: 4. Germline CDR1 and CDR2: SGHNT and YENEEA. The CDR3 DNA reads TGTGCCAGCAACGGCGGGAGTACAGATACGCAGTATTTT. It specifies CASNGGSTDTQYF.

The rearrangement links TRBV19 to TRBJ2-5; TRBD1 matches at 7 bases. After removal of 5 bases from V and 5 bases from J, the junction contained 5 bases not matched to a gene. Germline lookup yields CDR1 LNHDA and CDR2 SQIVND (reference sequence). The CDR3 loop spans 13 amino acids. Written as DNA, the CDR3 is TGTGCCAGTAGTGGCCAGGGGGTTGAGACCCAGTACTTC. Encoded protein: CASSGQGVETQYF.

V and J are TRBV5-1 and TRBJ2-3, with 7 bases that match TRBD2. Germline-derived CDR1 and CDR2 are SGHRS and YFSETQ. Germline trimming cut 4 bases from V and 1 base from J; bases unmatched to any gene: 3. The CDR3 contains 14 residues. The CDR3 reads CASSVRGGTDTQYF. CDR3 DNA sequence: TGCGCCAGCAGCGTACGGGGGGGCACAGATACGCAGTATTTT.

This chain connects TRBV4-3 to TRBJ1-4, with 9 bases matching TRBD1. CDR1 and CDR2 (germline): LGHNA, YSLEER. The V segment lost 4 bases and the J segment 7 bases; nucleotides outside the gene matches: 7. The CDR3 runs to 15 residues. CDR3 bases: TGCGCCAGCAGCCCGCCGGGACAGGGAGGTGAAAAACTGTTTTTT. This translates into CASSPPGQGGEKLFF.

The chain combines TRBV5-4 with TRBJ2-2; TRBD2 agrees at 8 bases. The CDR3 consists of 15 residues. V dropped 2 bases and J dropped 6; count of bases not matched to a gene: 6. The V gene's germline CDR1 is SGHNT and CDR2 YYREEE (reference sequence). The CDR3 DNA is TGTGCCAGCAGCTTATTTAGCGGGACTGCCGGGGAGCTGTTTTTT. Its translation: CASSLFSGTAGELFF. The full variable domain, in which reference TRBV5-4 and TRBJ2-2 provide the parts outside the CDR3, is ETGVTQSPTHLIKTRGQQVTLRCSSQSGHNTVSWYQQALGQGPQFIFQYYREEENGRGNFPPRFSGLQFPNYSSELNVNALELDDSALYLCASSLFSGTAGELFFGEGSRLTVL.

This clone was found a few times. This chain joins TRBV7-2 and TRBJ1-1; D is uncertain. The germline V and J ends were trimmed by 5 bases and 2 bases, with 12 bases remaining between them. Germline CDR1 reads SGHTA; CDR2 reads FQGNSA. The CDR3 loop spans 14 amino acids. This CDR3 is CASSRRRTNTEAFF. The CDR3 coding sequence is TGTGCCAGCAGCCGCAGGCGTACAAACACTGAAGCTTTCTTT.

This rearrangement joins TRBV27 to TRBJ1-6; D ambiguous. The CDR3 has 15 amino acids. V was pared by 5 bases and J by 5 bases, with 13 bases between. Germline lookup yields CDR1 MNHEY and CDR2 SMNVEV (reference sequence). The CDR3 here is CASSLRGSDNSPLHF. The CDR3 region has the DNA TGTGCCAGCAGTCTACGAGGGAGTGATAATTCACCCCTCCACTTT.

The V call is TRBV30, the J call TRBJ1-3; TRBD1 is a possible D gene (5 bases). Deletions cut 0 bases from V and 0 bases from J, with 12 bases between. CDR1 GTSNPN and CDR2 SVGIG come from the germline V gene (reference sequence). CDR3 length equals 16 residues. The CDR3 loop is CAWSVPGANSGNTIYF. CDR3 sequence (DNA): TGTGCCTGGAGTGTACCTGGGGCCAACTCTGGAAACACCATATATTTT.

With regard to this clone: The sample contains more than one DNA sequence encoding this CDR3. The V call is TRBV30, the J call TRBJ2-5; TRBD2 aligns across 11 bases. This CDR3 comprises 15 residues. Germline loops: CDR1 GTSNPN, CDR2 SVGIG (reference sequence). Germline trimming cut 0 bases from V and 4 bases from J; bases unmatched to any gene: 4. CDR3 sequence reads: CAWSVRLAGGETQYF. The CDR3 nucleotides read TGTGCCTGGAGTGTACGGCTAGCGGGGGGAGAGACCCAGTACTTC.

In its sample, this clone was seen once. The chain has TRBV5-1 and TRBJ1-1, with 7 bases aligning to TRBD1. The ends lost 4 bases at V and 3 bases at J; junction bases unmatched: 6. The CDR3 contains 14 residues. Germline CDR1 and CDR2: SGHRS and YFSETQ. Here the CDR3 DNA reads TGCGCCAGCAGCCCGGGACAGACATACACTGAAGCTTTCTTT. Its protein product is CASSPGQTYTEAFF.

The chain is built from TRBV7-3 and TRBJ2-1; D is ambiguous. There are 15 residues in the CDR3. V was trimmed by 5 bases and J by 2 bases, leaving 13 bases between them. Germline V CDR1 and CDR2: SGHTA, FQGTGA. The CDR3, as DNA: TGTGCCAGCAGCACCCAGTCCGGAGCCTACAATGAGCAGTTCTTC. Translation: CASSTQSGAYNEQFF.

V and J are TRBV2 and TRBJ1-2, with TRBD1 matching 7 bases. Unmatched junction bases numbered 5, after V lost 5 bases and J lost 5 bases. This CDR3 is built from 13 residues. CDR1 is SNHLY and CDR2 is FYNNEI in the germline V gene. The CDR3 is CASSFDRVYGYTF. The DNA for the CDR3 is TGTGCCAGCAGTTTCGACAGGGTATATGGCTACACCTTC.

There are a few counts of this clone. V and J are TRBV4-1 and TRBJ2-4; D uncertain. Trimming shortened V by 5 bases and J by 0 bases, and 11 bases separated the two germline ends. From germline, CDR1 is MGHRA and CDR2 YSYEKL. The CDR3 sequence is 15 residues long. CDR3 bases: TGCGCCAGCAGCAGTGCCGGAGTAGCCAAAAACATTCAGTACTTC. This sequence encodes CASSSAGVAKNIQYF.

The chain combines TRBV11-3 with TRBJ2-1; 12 bases are shared with TRBD2. Germline CDR1 and CDR2: SGHNT and YENEEA. This CDR3 contains 16 residues. The junction had 15 bases not matched to a gene; V was cut back by 5 bases and J by 13 bases. The CDR3 region has the DNA TGTGCCAGCAGCCCGGGACTAGCGGGTACATCCCGGGCCCAGTTCTTC. This translates into CASSPGLAGTSRAQFF.

The J gene is TRBJ2-2, the V gene TRBV4-1; no clear D gene. Germline CDR1 and CDR2: MGHRA and YSYEKL. The CDR3 runs 12 residues. Deletions cut 4 bases from V and 6 bases from J, with 6 bases between. This CDR3 reads CASSRGPGELFF. In DNA form, the CDR3 reads TGCGCCAGCAGCCGAGGCCCCGGGGAGCTGTTTTTT.

This chain connects TRBV18 to TRBJ2-7, with D uncertain. V was clipped by 6 bases and J by 1 base, with 7 bases between them. There are 12 residues in the CDR3. From germline, CDR1 is KGHSH and CDR2 LQKENI. CDR3 coding DNA: TGTGCCAGCTCCCCCGGTTCCTACGAGCAGTACTTC. Translating gives CASSPGSYEQYF.

The V call is TRBV11-2, the J call TRBJ1-1; a weak D match, TRBD1 (5 bases). The germline V and J ends were trimmed by 4 bases and 6 bases, with 15 bases remaining between them. Per the germline V gene, CDR1 is SGHAT and CDR2 is FQNNGV. The CDR3 contains 14 residues. The CDR3, as DNA: TGTGCCAGCAGCTCGGGACTCAAGGGCCCTGAAGCTTTCTTT. Its translation: CASSSGLKGPEAFF.

The chain links TRBV6-5 to TRBJ2-1; D perhaps matches TRBD2 (7 bases). Trimming stripped 7 bases from V and 8 bases from J, with 18 bases between. The germline gives CDR1 MNHEY, CDR2 SVGAGI. The CDR3 sequence is 14 residues long. This chain's CDR3 is CASNNEGEGDEQFF. The CDR3 DNA sequence: TGTGCCAGCAACAACGAGGGGGAGGGCGATGAGCAGTTCTTC.

The chain is built from TRBV9 and TRBJ2-1; D remains ambiguous. V shed 0 bases and J shed 0 bases, with 10 bases lying between them. This CDR3 comprises 16 residues. The germline V gene encodes CDR1 SGDLS and CDR2 YYNGEE. DNA for the CDR3: TGTGCCAGCAGCGTAGATGGCTACAGCTCCTACAATGAGCAGTTCTTC. Protein: CASSVDGYSSYNEQFF.

As DNA, the CDR3 is TGTGCCAGCAGGGCCGACCGGGACAGGGCTTCTGGCTACACCTTC. This translates into CASRADRDRASGYTF. This chain uses TRBV6-5 with TRBJ1-2; 9 bases are shared with TRBD1. The V segment lost 6 bases and the J segment 7 bases; nucleotides outside the gene matches: 12. The CDR3 totals 15 residues. Germline lookup yields CDR1 MNHEY and CDR2 SVGAGI.

This clone has a single count. V and J are TRBV30 and TRBJ2-7; D is possibly TRBD2 (8 bases). This CDR3 comprises 14 residues. The V and J ends lost 5 bases and 2 bases respectively, with 16 bases between them. CDR1 and CDR2 (germline): GTSNPN, SVGIG (reference sequence). The CDR3 nucleotides are TGTGCCTGGGGCCCGGGAGGGGGCACCTACGAGCAGTACTTC. This gives the protein CAWGPGGGTYEQYF.

This chain connects TRBV29-1 to TRBJ1-1; TRBD1 matches at 7 bases. The J segment lost 5 bases and the V segment lost 6 bases, leaving 6 bases of the junction unmatched. Germline loops: CDR1 SQVTM, CDR2 ANQGSEA. The CDR3 has 12 residues. The CDR3 region is CSVLRDSTEAFF. The DNA for the CDR3 is TGCAGCGTCCTACGGGACAGTACTGAAGCTTTCTTT.